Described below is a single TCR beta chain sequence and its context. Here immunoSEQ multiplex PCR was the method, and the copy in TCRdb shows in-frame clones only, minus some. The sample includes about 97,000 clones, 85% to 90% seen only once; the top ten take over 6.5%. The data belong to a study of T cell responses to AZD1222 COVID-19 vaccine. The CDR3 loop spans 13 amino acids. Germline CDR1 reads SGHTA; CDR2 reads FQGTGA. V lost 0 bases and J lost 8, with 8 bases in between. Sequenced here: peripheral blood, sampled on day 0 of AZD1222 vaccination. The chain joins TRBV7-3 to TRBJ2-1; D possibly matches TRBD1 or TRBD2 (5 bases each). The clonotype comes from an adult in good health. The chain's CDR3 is CASSLTGVYEQFF. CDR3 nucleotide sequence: TGTGCCAGCAGCTTAACGGGGGTCTATGAGCAGTTCTTC.